A single count supports the clone carrying this T cell receptor beta chain. The antigen remains unidentified. These data originate in a study of graft-versus-host responses after intestinal transplantation. Study-level results: Investigators detected GvH clones in recipient marrow, with some emerging earlier in ileum or blood.

V gave up 5 bases and J gave up 4 bases, with 18 bases separating them. The CDR3 has 15 amino acids. Germline CDR1 reads GTSNPN; CDR2 reads SVGIG (reference sequence). TCRdb keeps only in-frame clones here, not all; method: immunoSEQ multiplex PCR. The table records 20,000 or so clones, approximately 83% of them present only once. This material consisted of PBMCs, taken 450 to 490 days after intestinal transplant. This TCR came from a human patient who received an intestinal transplant, so some T cells may come from the graft donor. V is TRBV30 and J is TRBJ1-5; D is undetermined. The CDR3 region is CAWSPDTRRNQPQHF. DNA for the CDR3: TGTGCCTGGTCCCCCGACACCCGGCGGAATCAGCCCCAGCATTTT. The whole variable domain, remainder taken from reference TRBV30 and TRBJ1-5, is SQTIHQWPATLVQPVGSPLSLECTVEGTSNPNLYWYRQAAGRGLQLLFYSVGIGQISSEVPQNLSASRPQDRQFILSSKKLLLSDSGFYLCAWSPDTRRNQPQHFGDGTRLSIL.